A selection of T cell receptor beta chains follows, all from one sample in a study of immune evolution from preneoplasia to lung adenocarcinoma. The repertoire was sequenced with immunoSEQ multiplex PCR; TCRdb's copy has only in-frame clones and lacks some. Of thousands of clones in the sample, around 75% were seen once. The sample taken for sequencing was FFPE invasive lung adenocarcinoma tissue. All receptors derive from a person in their sixties with lung adenocarcinoma. Both conserved end residues are part of each CDR3. The order of the fields is D gene, J gene, clone size, V gene, CDR3 DNA, CDR3 protein. A D gene is named only where the DNA matches it firmly. Where a row states a size, it is once, few, many or the class of an expanded clone; other rows omit it.

.	TRBJ1-2	.	TRBV28	TGTGCCAGCAGTCCCGATCTTAAGTTTGGCTACACCTTC	CASSPDLKFGYTF
.	TRBJ2-2	once	TRBV27	TGTGCCAGCAGCTCCGACTGGGGAGCCGGGGAGCTGTTTTTT	CASSSDWGAGELFF
.	TRBJ1-2	once	TRBV9	TGTGCCAGCAGCGTAGGTGGCAGTCCTGGCTACACCTTC	CASSVGGSPGYTF
.	TRBJ2-3	.	TRBV7-9	TGTGCCAGCAGCTTAGTAGCAGCTACAGATACGCAGTATTTT	CASSLVAATDTQYF
TRBD2	TRBJ2-7	.	TRBV7-2	TGTGCCAGCAGCTCGTCTAGCGGGAGGTACGAGCAGTACTTC	CASSSSSGRYEQYF
.	TRBJ2-1	.	TRBV5-1	TGCGCCAGCAGCGTTGCTAGCTCCTACAATGAGCAGTTCTTC	CASSVASSYNEQFF
.	TRBJ2-3	once	TRBV4-1	TGCGCCAGCAGCCAAGTTCAGGGTCGGGGTACGCAGTATTTT	CASSQVQGRGTQYF
.	TRBJ2-1	.	TRBV5-1	TGCGCCAGCACACAGTGGGGTCGTGCGGGTGAGCAGTTCTTC	CASTQWGRAGEQFF
.	TRBJ2-4	.	TRBV5-1	TGCGCCAGCAGCTTGGCGAATCAGCCAGGGATCTTC	CASSLANQPGIF
.	TRBJ1-1	.	TRBV5-6	TGTGCCAGCAGCCCCCCCCGACAGACAGTCAACACTGAAGCTTTCTTT	CASSPPRQTVNTEAFF
.	TRBJ2-3	.	TRBV10-2	TGCGCCAGCAGGGGGGCAGGAAATACGCAGTATTTT	CASRGAGNTQYF
TRBD1	TRBJ2-3	.	TRBV2	TGTGCCAGCTCTGGTATGGCAGGGGGCCTGTATTTT	CASSGMAGGLYF
TRBD2	TRBJ2-3	.	TRBV9	TGTGCCAGCAGCGTAGGGGCTAGCGGGAGCACAGATACGCAGTATTTT	CASSVGASGSTDTQYF
.	TRBJ2-2	.	TRBV28	TGTGCCAGCAACGAGTGGGGATCGGGCACCGGGGAGCTGTTTTTT	CASNEWGSGTGELFF
.	TRBJ2-3	few	TRBV6-5	TGTGCCAGCAGCCGTACTCAGGGCAGGGCGGATACGCAGTATTTT	CASSRTQGRADTQYF
.	TRBJ1-1	.	TRBV6-6	TGTGCCAGCAGTTACCCGAAGACAGCCACGGCTTTCTTT	CASSYPKTATAFF
.	TRBJ1-1	.	TRBV5-4	TGTGCCAGCAGCATTGAAGAGAACACTGAAGCTTTCTTT	CASSIEENTEAFF
TRBD1	TRBJ2-2	.	TRBV2	TGTGCCAGCACTCGGGACAGACAAACCGGGGAGCTGTTTTTT	CASTRDRQTGELFF
TRBD1	TRBJ1-1	few	TRBV27	TGTGCCAGCAGTCCTCGGACAGGCGGGGACACTGAAGCTTTCTTT	CASSPRTGGDTEAFF
.	TRBJ1-2	once	TRBV7-8	TGTGCCAGCAGCCCCCTGAGGTCGGATGGCTACACCTTC	CASSPLRSDGYTF
TRBD2	TRBJ2-3	few	TRBV7-3	TGTGCCAGCAGCTCTGGGACTAGCCGAGACACAGATACGCAGTATTTT	CASSSGTSRDTDTQYF
.	TRBJ2-3	.	TRBV10-1	TGCGCCAGCAGACCCTCCGCAAGCCCCACAGATACGCAGTATTTT	CASRPSASPTDTQYF
.	TRBJ2-7	.	TRBV18	TGTGCCAGCTTCTCCAGGCAGGGGTTGAGCTACGAGCAGTACTTT	CASFSRQGLSYEQYF
.	TRBJ2-7	.	TRBV5-6	TGTGCCAGCGCCCGATGGACACAGGAAGGCGAGCAGTACTTC	CASARWTQEGEQYF
TRBD2	TRBJ2-7	once	TRBV27	TGTGCCAGCAGTTTCCCTGGACTAGCAGCCTCCTACGAGCAGTACTTC	CASSFPGLAASYEQYF
.	TRBJ2-7	once	TRBV7-2	TGTGCCAGCAGCTTAGTACCCGACGGATACTACGAGCAGTACTTC	CASSLVPDGYYEQYF
TRBD2	TRBJ2-7	.	TRBV6-5	TGTGCCAGCAGTTACGGGGCTAGCGGACAATACGAGCAGTACTTC	CASSYGASGQYEQYF
.	TRBJ1-2	.	TRBV4-2	TGTGCCAGCAGCCAACGGCAGGGCTCCGGAACCTATGGCTACACCTTC	CASSQRQGSGTYGYTF
.	TRBJ2-1	.	TRBV6-1	TGTGCCAGCAGTCGATCGGGACTGACCTACAATGAGCAGTTCTTC	CASSRSGLTYNEQFF
TRBD2	TRBJ2-2	.	TRBV30	TGTGCCTGGATCGGACTAGCGGGGACCGGGGAGCTGTTTTTT	CAWIGLAGTGELFF
.	TRBJ2-3	.	TRBV4-2	TGTGCCAGCAGCCAAGATCCCCAGGGAAGCACAGATACGCAGTATTTT	CASSQDPQGSTDTQYF
.	TRBJ2-3	.	TRBV7-2	TGTGCCAGCAGCCGGACAGATACGCAGTATTTT	CASSRTDTQYF
TRBD1	TRBJ1-1	once	TRBV7-2	TGTGCCAGCAGCAAGACAGGGGGCACGAACACTGAAGCTTTCTTT	CASSKTGGTNTEAFF